The 25 T cell receptor beta chains below all came from one sample that was sequenced in a study of blood T cell repertoires in COVID-19. The data were produced by immunoSEQ multiplex PCR, yet TCRdb's version contains in-frame clones alone and is incomplete. The sample records around 51,000 clones, approximately 90% being singletons. Sample: peripheral blood. Every receptor here comes from a man aged 70 or older with acute or convalescent COVID-19.

CDR3: CASSLIAGPYNEQFF. Here the CDR3 DNA reads TGTGCCAGCAGCTTAATAGCGGGCCCCTACAATGAGCAGTTCTTC. The chain recombines TRBV7-2 with TRBJ2-1; 7 bases line up with TRBD2. The trim removed 2 bases at V and 2 bases at J, leaving 3 bases unmatched. The CDR3 extends over 15 amino acids. From germline, CDR1 is SGHTA and CDR2 FQGNSA. Variable domain in full (rest from reference TRBV7-2 and TRBJ2-1): GAGVSQSPSNKVTEKGKDVELRCDPISGHTALYWYRQSLGQGLEFLIYFQGNSAPDKSGLPSDRFSAERTGGSVSTLTIQRTQQEDSAVYLCASSLIAGPYNEQFFGPGTRLTVL.

This clone showed up just once. The gene calls are TRBV27 and TRBJ2-2; D is unresolved. V was trimmed by 3 bases and J by 4 bases, leaving 9 bases between them. This CDR3 spans 14 amino acids. CDR1 and CDR2 from the germline V gene are MNHEY and SMNVEV (reference sequence). CDR3 sequence: CASSFWALTGELFF. The CDR3 DNA is TGTGCCAGCAGTTTCTGGGCTCTCACCGGGGAGCTGTTTTTT.

The chain employs TRBV19 and TRBJ1-1; D is possibly TRBD1 (6 bases). Trimming stripped 4 bases from V and 6 bases from J, with 15 bases between. CDR3 length: 14 residues. CDR1 and CDR2 (germline): LNHDA, SQIVND (reference sequence). The CDR3 region is CASSTLGGGPEAFF. CDR3 DNA sequence: TGTGCCAGTAGTACCTTAGGGGGGGGTCCTGAAGCTTTCTTT. Full variable domain (missing parts from reference TRBV19 and TRBJ1-1): DGGITQSPKYLFRKEGQNVTLSCEQNLNHDAMYWYRQDPGQGLRLIYYSQIVNDFQKGDIAEGYSVSREKKESFPLTVTSAQKNPTAFYLCASSTLGGGPEAFFGQGTRLTVV.

The chain links TRBV15 to TRBJ1-1; D might be TRBD1 (5 bases). V dropped 5 bases and J dropped 11 bases, with 24 bases sitting between them. Per the germline V gene, CDR1 is LNHNV and CDR2 is YYDKDF (reference sequence). CDR3 length: 15 residues. CDR3 in amino acids: CATSSSELSGVGAFF. The CDR3 DNA follows: TGTGCCACCAGCTCAAGTGAGCTTTCGGGGGTGGGGGCTTTCTTT.

CDR3 nucleotide sequence: TGTGCCAGCAGCCGAAGTAACTCGGGGAACTATGGCTACACCTTC. The encoded protein is CASSRSNSGNYGYTF. V and J are TRBV7-6 and TRBJ1-2; no firm D call. This CDR3 comprises 15 residues. Trimming stripped 5 bases from V and 2 bases from J, with 15 bases between. Germline V lookup: CDR1 SGHVS, CDR2 FNYEAQ.

This chain uses TRBV27 with TRBJ2-3; tentatively, D is TRBD1 (5 bases). This CDR3 region has 19 residues. V lost 1 base, J lost 1 base, and 21 bases lay in between. Germline V lookup: CDR1 MNHEY, CDR2 SMNVEV (reference sequence). The CDR3 protein is CASSLWVKGQKLRTDTQYF. CDR3 DNA sequence: TGTGCCAGCAGTTTATGGGTAAAGGGGCAGAAACTACGCACAGATACGCAGTATTTT.

V gene TRBV27 combines with J gene TRBJ2-7, with TRBD2 matching over 12 bases. With 6 bases clipped from V and 0 bases from J, the junction kept 9 bases outside the gene matches. Germline V lookup: CDR1 MNHEY, CDR2 SMNVEV (reference sequence). This CDR3 contains 17 residues. The CDR3 sequence: CASRGTSGGFSSYEQYF. In nucleotides, the CDR3 is TGTGCCAGCAGAGGTACTAGCGGGGGGTTCAGCTCCTACGAGCAGTACTTC.

The chain carries TRBV5-6 and TRBJ2-4; a possible D gene is TRBD1 (5 bases). The germline V gene encodes CDR1 SGHDT and CDR2 YYEEEE. There are 17 residues in the CDR3. Trimming cost V 0 bases and J 0 bases, with 13 bases left between them. CDR3: CASSLARQKLAKNIQYF. CDR3 in DNA: TGTGCCAGCAGCTTGGCGCGACAGAAGTTAGCCAAAAACATTCAGTACTTC.

The chain employs TRBV6-5 and TRBJ1-2; TRBD1 matches at 7 bases. Germline V lookup: CDR1 MNHEY, CDR2 SVGAGI. CDR3 size: 15 residues. J was trimmed by 2 bases and V by 2 bases; bases with no gene match: 5. Written as DNA, the CDR3 is TGTGCCAGCAGTTACGGAGGGGGCAGCAACTATGGCTACACCTTC. This codes for CASSYGGGSNYGYTF.

This clone was detected once. V gene TRBV11-3 combines with J gene TRBJ2-6; D gene ambiguous. Trimming cost V 8 bases and J 2 bases, with 13 bases left between them. The CDR3 extends over 15 amino acids. CDR1 and CDR2 (germline): SGHNT, YENEEA. CDR3 DNA sequence: TGTGCCAGCTCCGCTTCTGCGCCTGGGGCCAACGTCCTGACTTTC. Its protein is CASSASAPGANVLTF.

The chain joins TRBV19 to TRBJ2-7, with D unresolved. In germline, CDR1 is LNHDA, CDR2 SQIVND (reference sequence). CDR3 size: 15 residues. Trimming removed 5 bases from V and 0 bases from J, with 14 bases in between. DNA for the CDR3: TGTGCCAGTAGTGTTCAGGCAGCAATCTCCTACGAGCAGTACTTC. It encodes CASSVQAAISYEQYF.

The rearrangement links TRBV5-1 to TRBJ2-1; D is perhaps TRBD2 (6 bases). The CDR3 extends over 15 amino acids. The ends were cut back, 7 bases at V and 7 bases at J, with 21 bases in the middle. The germline V gene encodes CDR1 SGHRS and CDR2 YFSETQ. The DNA of the CDR3 is TGCGCCAGCGCAAGGGAGGTTGGGTCTCAAAATGAGCAGTTCTTC. Protein sequence: CASAREVGSQNEQFF.

The rearrangement uses TRBV2 and TRBJ2-1, with TRBD1 matching 8 bases. The CDR3 has 15 amino acids. The germline gives CDR1 SNHLY, CDR2 FYNNEI. The V gene end was trimmed by 5 bases and the J gene end by 8 bases; junction bases not matched to a gene: 11. CDR3 amino acids: CASSFTGQGIHEQFF. The CDR3 DNA reads as TGTGCCAGCAGTTTTACCGGACAGGGAATACATGAGCAGTTCTTC.

The chain employs TRBV9 and TRBJ2-3, with 10 bases fitting TRBD2. CDR1 is SGDLS, CDR2 YYNGEE, per germline. The CDR3 has 15 residues. V was clipped by 0 bases and J by 8 bases; unmatched bases: 6. The CDR3 DNA reads TGTGCCAGCAGCGTAGGAAGCGGGGGGGCCGGTACGCAGTATTTT. Its protein product is CASSVGSGGAGTQYF.

The chain couples TRBV5-1 to TRBJ1-1; 7 bases align to TRBD1. CDR3 length equals 15 residues. Germline V CDR1 and CDR2: SGHRS, YFSETQ. Trimming removed 6 bases from V and 4 bases from J; junction bases left unmatched: 12. This chain's CDR3 is CASTNVGGGLTEAFF. CDR3 DNA sequence: TGCGCCAGCACCAATGTAGGAGGGGGCCTCACTGAAGCTTTCTTT.

V usage is TRBV7-9 and J usage is TRBJ1-1; the match to TRBD1 covers 7 bases. The trim removed 5 bases at V and 8 bases at J, leaving 5 bases unmatched. The CDR3 is made up of 12 amino acids. CDR1 and CDR2 (germline): SEHNR, FQNEAQ (reference sequence). The CDR3 region is CASSPGGREAFF. CDR3 DNA: TGTGCCAGCAGCCCAGGGGGACGCGAAGCTTTCTTT.

The chain employs TRBV6-5 and TRBJ1-4; TRBD1 aligns across 7 bases. J was trimmed by 6 bases and V by 0 bases; bases with no gene match: 7. This CDR3 has 16 residues. CDR1 is MNHEY and CDR2 is SVGAGI in the germline V gene. The CDR3 reads CASSYSTAQGDEKLFF. CDR3 DNA: TGTGCCAGCAGTTACTCGACAGCCCAGGGGGATGAAAAACTGTTTTTT.

This chain joins TRBV30 and TRBJ1-2, with 11 bases identical to TRBD1. The ends lost 4 bases at V and 5 bases at J; junction bases unmatched: 6. Germline loops: CDR1 GTSNPN, CDR2 SVGIG (reference sequence). The length of the CDR3 is 14 residues. CDR3 loop: CAWKGQGAGYGYTF. CDR3 DNA: TGTGCCTGGAAAGGACAGGGGGCTGGGTATGGCTACACCTTC.

The genes are TRBV6-5 and TRBJ2-7; tentative D call: TRBD1 (6 bases). Germline loops: CDR1 MNHEY, CDR2 SVGAGI. With 5 bases removed from V and 6 bases from J, the gap between germline ends came to 14 bases. The CDR3 covers 13 residues. CDR3 residues: CASSPGHPSEQYF. CDR3 bases: TGTGCCAGCAGTCCGGGACACCCGAGCGAGCAGTACTTC.

This chain joins TRBV25-1 and TRBJ1-2, with 8 bases lining up with TRBD1. After removal of 3 bases from V and 7 bases from J, the junction contained 7 bases not matched to a gene. Germline assignment: CDR1 MGHDK and CDR2 SYGVNS. The CDR3 totals 14 residues. This CDR3 is CASSDLGQGFGYTF. CDR3 nucleotides: TGTGCCAGCAGTGACCTAGGACAGGGATTTGGCTACACCTTC.

The rearrangement joins TRBV15 to TRBJ2-2, with unresolved D. Trimming stripped 0 bases from V and 1 base from J, with 6 bases between. CDR1 is LNHNV, CDR2 YYDKDF, per germline (reference sequence). The length of the CDR3 is 15 residues. CDR3 sequence reads: CATSRDPRNTGELFF. The CDR3 DNA follows: TGTGCCACCAGCAGAGATCCTAGGAACACCGGGGAGCTGTTTTTT.

This chain uses TRBV4-3 with TRBJ1-1, with 7 bases identical to TRBD1. This CDR3 has 14 residues. With V trimmed by 0 bases and J by 3 bases, 1 base remained unmatched. CDR1 is LGHNA and CDR2 is YSLEER in the germline V gene. CDR3 sequence (DNA): TGCGCCAGCAGCCAAGAGGGACAGCACACTGAAGCTTTCTTT. It encodes CASSQEGQHTEAFF.

This chain links TRBV4-2 with TRBJ2-3; 10 bases line up with TRBD2. This CDR3 contains 16 residues. The V gene end was trimmed by 1 base and the J gene end by 0 bases; junction bases not matched to a gene: 1. Germline-derived CDR1 and CDR2 are LGHNA and YNFKEQ. The CDR3 here is CASSQASGGSTDTQYF. For the CDR3, the DNA is TGTGCCAGCAGCCAAGCTAGCGGGGGTAGCACAGATACGCAGTATTTT.

V is TRBV7-9 and J is TRBJ2-5, with a tentative D call TRBD2 (7 bases). Germline values: CDR1 SEHNR, CDR2 FQNEAQ (reference sequence). CDR3 length equals 14 residues. V gave up 3 bases and J gave up 5 bases, with 13 bases separating them. The CDR3 bases are TGTGCCAGCAGCTTCGAGGGGGGGCTTGAGACCCAGTACTTC. It codes for CASSFEGGLETQYF.

The rearrangement links TRBV28 to TRBJ1-1; 9 bases agree with TRBD1. CDR3 size: 15 residues. With V trimmed by 4 bases and J by 6 bases, 9 bases remained unmatched. CDR1 and CDR2 from the germline V gene are MDHEN and SYDVKM. The CDR3 region is CASSSSHRGRPEAFF. The CDR3 nucleotides read TGTGCCAGCAGTTCCTCTCACAGGGGGCGTCCTGAAGCTTTCTTT.